This passage covers 8 T cell receptor beta chains from one sample sequenced in a study of shared clonotypes between healthy human individuals. Sequenced by immunoSEQ multiplex PCR; TCRdb stores in-frame clones only, minus some. The table lists around 1.1 million clones, around three quarters of them singletons. Sequencing was done on a sample of memory CD4+ T cells from PBMCs. As to subset: CD45RA-negative fraction. Every receptor here comes from a man aged 18 to 29 in good health. Some clones in this sample may be carry-over from other donors' samples.

This clone has only a few counts. The rearrangement joins TRBV10-3 to TRBJ1-5, with D uncertain. CDR3 length equals 14 residues. CDR1 and CDR2 from the germline V gene are ENHRY and SYGVKD. The germline V and J ends were trimmed by 0 bases and 7 bases, with 10 bases remaining between them. The CDR3: CAISESISMQPQHF. The DNA of the CDR3 is TGTGCCATCAGTGAGTCGATCTCGATGCAGCCCCAGCATTTT.

This chain uses TRBV4-1 with TRBJ1-2; D is unresolved. CDR3 size: 15 residues. Per the germline V gene, CDR1 is MGHRA and CDR2 is YSYEKL. V dropped 1 base and J dropped 1 base, with 10 bases sitting between them. This CDR3 reads CASSQASGNNYGYTF. DNA of the CDR3: TGCGCCAGCAGCCAAGCCTCGGGTAATAACTATGGCTACACCTTC.

Only one count was recorded for this clone. The gene calls are TRBV9 and TRBJ2-1; D is ambiguous. The CDR3 contains 14 residues. V lost 4 bases, J lost 0 bases, and 8 bases lay in between. Per the germline V gene, CDR1 is SGDLS and CDR2 is YYNGEE. CDR3 sequence: CASSRASSYNEQFF. The CDR3 nucleotides are TGTGCCAGCAGCCGGGCCTCCTCCTACAATGAGCAGTTCTTC. Supplemented by reference TRBV9 and TRBJ2-1, the full variable domain reads DSGVTQTPKHLITATGQRVTLRCSPRSGDLSVYWYQQSLDQGLQFLIQYYNGEERAKGNILERFSAQQFPDLHSELNLSSLELGDSALYFCASSRASSYNEQFFGPGTRLTVL.

V is TRBV7-9 and J is TRBJ2-7, with TRBD2 matching over 10 bases. This CDR3 is built from 16 residues. After removal of 5 bases from V and 2 bases from J, the junction contained 9 bases not matched to a gene. Germline CDR1 is SEHNR and CDR2 is FQNEAQ (reference sequence). Written as DNA, the CDR3 is TGTGCCAGCAGCAATCCAAGACTAGCGGGTGCCTACGAGCAGTACTTC. Encoded protein: CASSNPRLAGAYEQYF.

This chain connects TRBV6-5 to TRBJ2-7; 9 bases are shared with TRBD1. This CDR3 has 15 amino acids. Germline V gene sequence: CDR1 MNHEY, CDR2 SVGAGI. The ends lost 8 bases at V and 6 bases at J; junction bases unmatched: 14. CDR3 loop: CASGRPGQGRGEQYF. CDR3 nucleotide sequence: TGTGCCAGCGGACGTCCGGGACAGGGAAGGGGCGAGCAGTACTTC.

In regard to this clone: A read error may account for a junction end that differs from germline. The rearrangement uses TRBV10-3 and TRBJ2-3; D is possibly TRBD2 (6 bases). Germline CDR1 and CDR2: ENHRY and SYGVKD. CDR3 size: 15 residues. CDR3 nucleotides: TGTGCCATCAGTCAGTCGGGAGCGGAGACAGATACGCAGTATTTT. It translates to CAISQSGAETDTQYF.

This rearrangement joins TRBV4-2 to TRBJ2-7; tentatively, D is TRBD2 (5 bases). Per germline, CDR1 LGHNA and CDR2 YNFKEQ. The CDR3 length is 14 residues. Trimming pared 2 bases from V and 3 bases from J, leaving 11 bases between. CDR3 sequence (DNA): TGTGCCAGCAGCCAAAACCGGGAAGACTACGAGCAGTACTTC. Protein product: CASSQNREDYEQYF.

The genes are TRBV6-4 and TRBJ1-4; 7 bases fit TRBD1. V gave up 2 bases and J gave up 6 bases; unmatched junction bases: 6. Germline CDR1 is MRHNA and CDR2 is SNTAGT. CDR3 length: 15 residues. CDR3 DNA sequence: TGTGCCAGCAGTGACCCTGAGACAGGGTATGAAAAACTGTTTTTT. Protein sequence: CASSDPETGYEKLFF.